Listed below are T cell receptor beta chains from one sample, sequenced in a study of blood T cell repertoires in COVID-19. Some clones are missing from TCRdb's copy, which holds only in-frame ones; the method was immunoSEQ multiplex PCR. The sample has 85,000 to 110,000 clones, more than 80% seen once. Sequencing input: peripheral blood. The receptors stem from a human donor in a cohort sampled during active COVID-19. The CDR3 runs from the conserved cysteine through the conserved F or W. D genes are given only for firm matches. The size field is filled for only some rows; it gives once, few, many or a size class.

abundance	d_gene	v_gene	j_gene	CDR3aa	CDR3nt
-	-	TRBV7-2	TRBJ2-1	CASSLVPNEQFF	TGTGCCAGCAGCTTAGTTCCTAATGAGCAGTTCTTC
-	TRBD1	TRBV6-2/TRBV6-3	TRBJ1-6	CASSYSLQGDYNSPLHF	TGTGCCAGCAGTTACTCGCTCCAGGGGGATTATAATTCACCCCTCCACTTT
-	-	TRBV7-3	TRBJ1-1	CASSLSPGTSGTEAFF	TGTGCCAGCAGCTTATCTCCCGGGACTAGTGGTACTGAAGCTTTCTTT
-	-	TRBV11-2	TRBJ1-2	CASSLAPRDIYGYTF	TGTGCCAGCAGCTTAGCCCCTCGGGACATCTATGGCTACACCTTC
-	-	TRBV7-9	TRBJ1-3	CASSSISGRNTIYF	TGTGCCAGCAGCTCCATCTCCGGGAGAAACACCATATATTTT
-	TRBD1	TRBV10-3	TRBJ1-4	CAISRQGSYEKLFF	TGTGCCATCAGTCGACAGGGGTCCTATGAAAAACTGTTTTTT
-	TRBD1	TRBV5-4	TRBJ2-1	CASSWTGFEQFF	TGTGCCAGCAGTTGGACAGGGTTTGAGCAGTTCTTC
-	TRBD1	TRBV5-6	TRBJ1-2	CASSLWGQGENYGYTF	TGTGCCAGCAGCTTGTGGGGGCAGGGGGAAAACTATGGCTACACCTTC
-	-	TRBV2	TRBJ1-1	CASSEGGRGVTEAFF	TGTGCCAGCAGTGAGGGGGGGAGGGGTGTCACTGAAGCTTTCTTT
once	-	TRBV7-9	TRBJ2-5	CASSLGAGETQYF	TGTGCCAGCAGCTTAGGGGCGGGCGAGACCCAGTACTTC
-	TRBD2	TRBV7-3	TRBJ2-7	CASSASGGPYEQYF	TGTGCCAGCAGCGCTAGCGGGGGGCCGTACGAGCAGTACTTC
-	-	TRBV5-8	TRBJ1-5	CASSLEGGKQPQHF	TGTGCCAGCAGCTTGGAGGGGGGGAAGCAGCCCCAGCATTTT
-	TRBD1	TRBV4-2	TRBJ1-1	CASSQPTGQGGTEAFF	TGTGCCAGCAGCCAACCCACCGGACAGGGAGGAACTGAAGCTTTCTTT
once	TRBD2	TRBV5-4	TRBJ2-1	CASSSGPLTSGSYNEQFF	TGTGCCAGCAGCTCGGGCCCACTCACTAGCGGCTCCTACAATGAGCAGTTCTTC
-	-	TRBV7-2	TRBJ2-1	CASSQRWGGPKYEQFF	TGTGCCAGCAGCCAACGGTGGGGGGGGCCTAAGTATGAGCAGTTCTTC
-	-	TRBV6-5	TRBJ1-1	CASTLNGREAFF	TGTGCCAGCACCCTTAATGGGAGGGAAGCTTTCTTT
few	-	TRBV4-2	TRBJ1-4	CASSTEMGDEKLFF	TGTGCCAGCTCTACAGAGATGGGTGATGAAAAACTGTTTTTT
-	-	TRBV6-6	TRBJ1-4	CASSLDRLLAATNEKLFF	TGTGCCAGCAGTCTTGATCGACTGTTGGCGGCAACTAATGAAAAACTGTTTTTT
-	-	TRBV12-3/TRBV12-4	TRBJ1-1	CASSFRTILRAFF	TGTGCCAGCAGTTTCCGCACTATTCTCCGGGCTTTCTTT
few	-	TRBV2	TRBJ1-6	CASRRDFSYNSPLHF	TGTGCCAGTCGTCGGGACTTCTCCTATAATTCACCCCTCCACTTT
once	TRBD1	TRBV19	TRBJ2-1	CASSTLTGGGYNEQFF	TGTGCCAGTAGTACTCTCACAGGGGGAGGCTACAATGAGCAGTTCTTC
-	-	TRBV12-5	TRBJ1-2	CASGFDTGGYTF	TGTGCTAGTGGTTTCGACACCGGTGGCTACACCTTC
-	TRBD1	TRBV11-3	TRBJ2-1	CASSPRTGGNEQFF	TGTGCCAGCAGCCCCAGGACAGGGGGCAATGAGCAGTTCTTC
-	-	TRBV27	TRBJ2-5	CASSLRQHQETQYF	TGTGCCAGCAGTTTGAGACAGCACCAAGAGACCCAGTACTTC
-	-	TRBV7-9	TRBJ1-5	CASSSSQRPQHF	TGTGCCAGCAGCTCCTCCCAGCGGCCCCAGCATTTT
-	TRBD2	TRBV13	TRBJ2-1	CASSSHLTSGGANEQFF	TGTGCCAGCAGCTCCCACTTGACTAGCGGGGGGGCGAATGAGCAGTTCTTC
-	-	TRBV6-2/TRBV6-3	TRBJ2-3	CASSYGPGSQYF	TGTGCCAGCAGTTACGGCCCGGGGTCGCAGTATTTT
-	TRBD1	TRBV19	TRBJ2-3	CASSAGTGAGDTQYF	TGTGCCAGTAGTGCAGGGACAGGGGCGGGAGATACGCAGTATTTT
-	-	TRBV2	TRBJ1-4	CARGQGRSNEKLFF	TGTGCCAGGGGGCAGGGGCGCAGTAATGAAAAACTGTTTTTT
-	-	TRBV7-3	TRBJ2-7	CASSLAQGAHYEQYF	TGTGCCAGCAGCTTAGCCCAGGGTGCCCACTACGAGCAGTACTTC
-	-	TRBV19	TRBJ1-5	CATADFSNQPQHF	TGTGCCACTGCGGACTTTAGCAATCAGCCCCAGCATTTT
-	TRBD2	TRBV5-1	TRBJ2-7	CASSPTSGGPGEQYF	TGCGCCAGCAGCCCGACTAGCGGGGGTCCAGGCGAGCAGTACTTC
-	-	TRBV18	TRBJ2-4	CASSPPEWAIAKNIQYF	TGTGCCAGCTCACCACCAGAATGGGCCATAGCCAAAAACATTCAGTACTTC
-	-	TRBV9	TRBJ1-3	CASTTDLRPAGNTIYF	TGTGCCAGCACAACAGACCTAAGACCGGCTGGAAACACCATATATTTT
-	TRBD2	TRBV9	TRBJ2-3	CASSVVLAGGHPDTQYF	TGTGCCAGCAGCGTGGTACTAGCGGGGGGGCACCCAGATACGCAGTATTTT